What follows are 21 T cell receptor beta chains derived from one specimen sequenced in a study of beta chain features in type 1 diabetes. No antigen has been identified for these receptors. Isolated RNA was reverse transcribed in full, so expressed TCRB transcripts were sequenced. TCRdb keeps only in-frame clones here, not all; method: immunoSEQ multiplex PCR. The table includes 200,000 to 300,000 clones, around 9.9% detected once. Whole-study findings and limits: TCRB CDR3s from Type 1 diabetes patients were moderately but significantly shorter in all four CD4+ subsets.

Sequencing used naive CD4+ T cells from blood. The receptors originated from a man aged 25-45 years with type 1 diabetes.

This clone occurred a few times. The J gene is TRBJ1-1, the V gene TRBV6-5; a weak D match, TRBD1 (6 bases). The CDR3 sequence is 15 residues long. Between the trimmed V and J ends, which lost 3 bases and 5 bases, there was a span of 16 bases. The germline V gene encodes CDR1 MNHEY and CDR2 SVGAGI. The CDR3 DNA reads TGTGCCAGCAGTTATTGGGACACCAGAAGGACTGAAGCTTTCTTT. It specifies CASSYWDTRRTEAFF.

This clone was seen a handful of times. The chain combines TRBV4-3 with TRBJ2-3, with TRBD2 matching 7 bases. V dropped 1 base and J dropped 0; count of bases not matched to a gene: 4. Germline V lookup: CDR1 LGHNA, CDR2 YSLEER. The CDR3 contains 16 residues. CDR3 DNA sequence: TGCGCCAGCAGCCAAGTAGGCGGGGGTAGCACAGATACGCAGTATTTT. It specifies CASSQVGGGSTDTQYF.

This clone turned up a few times. The chain carries TRBV19 and TRBJ2-1; 12 positions match TRBD2. CDR1 and CDR2 (germline): LNHDA, SQIVND (reference sequence). Unmatched junction bases numbered 3, after V lost 8 bases and J lost 7 bases. This CDR3 comprises 13 residues. The DNA for the CDR3 is TGTGCCAGTCGGCTAGCGGGGGGGAATGAGCAGTTCTTC. It encodes CASRLAGGNEQFF. Filled out from reference TRBV19 and TRBJ2-1, the complete variable domain reads DGGITQSPKYLFRKEGQNVTLSCEQNLNHDAMYWYRQDPGQGLRLIYYSQIVNDFQKGDIAEGYSVSREKKESFPLTVTSAQKNPTAFYLCASRLAGGNEQFFGPGTRLTVL.

This clone has a handful of counts. The chain uses TRBV21-1 and TRBJ2-3; TRBD1 reflects the table's D call only, with no check against the DNA. TRBV21-1 is deemed a pseudogene. CDR3 size: 17 residues. The CDR3 coding sequence is TGTGCCAGCAGCTCCTCGGGAAGAGGGGGTAGCACAGATACGCAGTATTTT. This sequence encodes CASSSSGRGGSTDTQYF.

The genes are TRBV30 and TRBJ2-7, with D uncertain. There are 12 residues in the CDR3. Germline CDR1 reads GTSNPN; CDR2 reads SVGIG (reference sequence). V lost 3 bases, J lost 0 bases, and 6 bases lay in between. The CDR3 loop is CAWSASSYEQYF. Written as DNA, the CDR3 is TGTGCCTGGAGCGCGTCCTCCTACGAGCAGTACTTC.

The V gene is TRBV18, the J gene TRBJ1-2; no clear D. V was cut by 2 bases and J by 8 bases, with 15 bases left in between. Germline-derived CDR1 and CDR2 are KGHSH and LQKENI. This CDR3 contains 14 residues. CDR3 region: CASSPNEGLMGYTF. CDR3 coding DNA: TGTGCCAGCTCACCAAACGAGGGATTGATGGGCTACACCTTC.

The gene calls are TRBV28 and TRBJ1-5, with 7 bases fitting TRBD1. CDR1 MDHEN and CDR2 SYDVKM come from the germline V gene. CDR3 length equals 16 residues. Losses at the gene ends were 4 bases for V and 0 bases for J; bases not matched to a gene: 6. Here the CDR3 reads CASSSGQFYSNQPQHF. The CDR3 nucleotides read TGTGCCAGCAGTTCGGGACAGTTTTATAGCAATCAGCCCCAGCATTTT.

This rearrangement joins TRBV28 to TRBJ1-2; D is undetermined. Germline CDR1 MDHEN, CDR2 SYDVKM. Trimming took off 6 bases at V and 5 bases at J, with 7 bases between the two ends. The CDR3 consists of 11 residues. The CDR3 nucleotides read TGTGCCAGCAGAATTTATTATGGCTACACCTTC. The encoded protein is CASRIYYGYTF.

This clone was recorded a few times. The rearrangement uses TRBV5-1 and TRBJ2-7, with D possibly matching TRBD1 (6 bases). With 4 bases removed from V and 3 bases from J, the gap between germline ends came to 11 bases. The CDR3 extends over 13 amino acids. The V gene's germline CDR1 is SGHRS and CDR2 YFSETQ. DNA of the CDR3: TGCGCCAGCAGCATCGGACAGTTCTACGAGCAGTACTTC. This translates into CASSIGQFYEQYF.

The table lists this clone with a few counts. The chain's CDR3 is CASSQDQGGRGNEQFF. The CDR3 bases are TGCGCCAGCAGCCAAGATCAAGGCGGGAGAGGGAATGAGCAGTTCTTC. V gene TRBV4-3 combines with J gene TRBJ2-1, with 7 bases aligning to TRBD2. The CDR3 loop spans 16 amino acids. Looked up from germline, CDR1 is LGHNA and CDR2 is YSLEER. V was clipped by 0 bases and J by 7 bases; unmatched bases: 9.

This chain uses TRBV7-9 with TRBJ1-5; weak D call: TRBD1 (6 bases). There are 16 residues in the CDR3. From germline, CDR1 is SEHNR and CDR2 FQNEAQ (reference sequence). V dropped 1 base and J dropped 4 bases, with 14 bases sitting between them. The CDR3 here is CASSLGVGQTNQPQHF. As DNA, the CDR3 is TGTGCCAGCAGCTTAGGTGTCGGACAGACTAATCAGCCCCAGCATTTT.

This clone was detected only a few times. J is TRBJ1-5 and V is TRBV19; 11 bases map to TRBD1. CDR1 is LNHDA, CDR2 SQIVND, per germline (reference sequence). The length of the CDR3 is 14 residues. V lost 4 bases and J lost 5; bases outside the gene matches: 1. The CDR3 is CASSTGQGDQPQHF. In nucleotides, the CDR3 is TGTGCCAGTAGTACGGGACAGGGGGATCAGCCCCAGCATTTT.

V and J are TRBV2 and TRBJ2-2; the match to TRBD2 covers 11 bases. V dropped 6 bases and J dropped 7; count of bases not matched to a gene: 4. The CDR3 is made up of 14 amino acids. CDR1 is SNHLY and CDR2 is FYNNEI in the germline V gene. The CDR3 loop is CASSTGTSGGELFF. The CDR3 DNA sequence: TGTGCCAGCAGCACCGGGACTAGCGGCGGGGAGCTGTTTTTT.

The sample holds a few counts of this clone. The chain is built from TRBV28 and TRBJ1-5; D gene uncertain. Trimming removed 9 bases from V and 0 bases from J, with 9 bases in between. Germline V gene data show CDR1 as MDHEN and CDR2 as SYDVKM. This CDR3 comprises 13 residues. CDR3 nucleotides: TGTGCCAGTGCGGGGAGTAGCAATCAGCCCCAGCATTTT. This translates into CASAGSSNQPQHF.

The table lists this clone with a few counts. The V call is TRBV7-9, the J call TRBJ1-4; the D gene is possibly TRBD1 (5 bases). The CDR3 consists of 14 residues. The V and J ends lost 3 bases and 8 bases respectively, with 13 bases between them. Germline V gives CDR1 SEHNR, CDR2 FQNEAQ (reference sequence). The CDR3 region is CASSLGQSGEKLFF. CDR3 nucleotides: TGTGCCAGCAGCTTGGGGCAGTCAGGGGAAAAACTGTTTTTT.

This clone was counted once. The J gene is TRBJ1-6, the V gene TRBV28, with TRBD1 identical over 8 bases. V lost 5 bases, J lost 2 bases, and 5 bases stayed unmatched. Germline CDR1 is MDHEN and CDR2 is SYDVKM. This CDR3 contains 16 residues. The CDR3: CASSTHRGTYNSPLHF. DNA of the CDR3: TGTGCCAGCAGTACCCACAGGGGGACCTATAATTCACCCCTCCACTTT.

This clone showed up just a few times. The V gene is TRBV20-1, the J gene TRBJ2-5, with D hard to call. The V end was cut by 4 bases, the J end by 3 bases, with 6 bases between. From germline, CDR1 is DFQATT and CDR2 SNEGSKA (reference sequence). The CDR3 contains 11 residues. In DNA form, the CDR3 reads TGCAGTGCTACTAAAGAAGAGACCCAGTACTTC. Amino acids: CSATKEETQYF.

This clone was detected only a few times. The V call is TRBV18, the J call TRBJ2-2; D possibly corresponds to TRBD2 (5 bases). The CDR3 is 16 residues long. The germline V gene encodes CDR1 KGHSH and CDR2 LQKENI. The V and J ends lost 3 bases and 7 bases respectively, with 18 bases between them. The CDR3 DNA follows: TGTGCCAGCTCACCTCAGGCGGCGGCTCGGGGCGGGGAGCTGTTTTTT. This sequence encodes CASSPQAAARGGELFF.

CDR3 in amino acids: CASSLRRLAYEQYF. The CDR3 DNA sequence: TGTGCCAGCAGTTTAAGGCGGCTAGCGTACGAGCAGTACTTC. V is TRBV28 and J is TRBJ2-7; D might be TRBD2 (6 bases). Trimming took off 2 bases at V and 4 bases at J, with 12 bases between the two ends. CDR1 is MDHEN, CDR2 SYDVKM, per germline. This CDR3 has 14 residues.

This clone has only a few counts. This chain connects TRBV7-2 to TRBJ2-1; D perhaps matches TRBD2 (6 bases). V was pared by 2 bases and J by 0 bases, with 8 bases between. There are 15 residues in the CDR3. Germline V gene lookup returns CDR1 SGHTA and CDR2 FQGNSA. The CDR3 nucleotides read TGTGCCAGCAGCTTAATGGGGGGCTCCTACAATGAGCAGTTCTTC. The encoded protein is CASSLMGGSYNEQFF.

The chain employs TRBV30 and TRBJ1-3, with 9 bases aligning to TRBD1. After removal of 4 bases from V and 0 bases from J, the junction contained 7 bases not matched to a gene. The CDR3 sequence is 16 residues long. From germline, CDR1 is GTSNPN and CDR2 SVGIG (reference sequence). CDR3 amino acids: CAWIWGTGSSGNTIYF. For the CDR3, the DNA is TGTGCCTGGATCTGGGGGACAGGGAGCTCTGGAAACACCATATATTTT.